This TCR beta chain was sequenced for a study of shared clonotypes between healthy human individuals. The repertoire was sequenced with immunoSEQ multiplex PCR; TCRdb's copy has only in-frame clones and lacks some. The sample has about 2 million clones, 90% to 95% seen once; the top ten hold roughly 0.13%. To note about this clone: The antigen remains unidentified. The same CDR3 can be traced to other DNA sequences in this sample.

The CDR3 is 14 residues long. V lost 4 bases, J lost 1 base, and 2 bases stayed unmatched. The germline gives CDR1 LNHDA, CDR2 SQIVND (reference sequence). Study-wide points: Non-shared clonotypes showed lower generation probabilities than clonotypes common to all four donors.

J is TRBJ2-7 and V is TRBV19, with 9 bases that match TRBD2. The TCR was taken from a man younger than 35 in good health. Sample: naive CD4+ T cells sorted from blood. The subset is: CD45RA+ positively selected. The CDR3 nucleotides read TGTGCCAGTAGTACGCTAGCGGGATCCTACGAGCAGTACTTC. It yields the protein CASSTLAGSYEQYF.